The 22 T cell receptor beta chains in this list originate from one sample, sequenced in a study of T cell responses to AZD1222 COVID-19 vaccine. Sequenced by immunoSEQ multiplex PCR; TCRdb stores in-frame clones only, minus some. The table has around 190,000 clones, around 94% seen once. This sample comprised peripheral blood, obtained on day 0 of AZD1222 vaccination. Every receptor here comes from an adult in good health.

This sequence joins TRBV2 and TRBJ2-7; D possibly corresponds to TRBD1 (5 bases). The CDR3 has 12 residues. CDR1 and CDR2 (germline): SNHLY, FYNNEI. Trimming cost V 4 bases and J 5 bases, with 9 bases left between them. In DNA form, the CDR3 reads TGTGCCAGCAGTGGACGCAGGGACGAGCAGTACTTC. Translation gives CASSGRRDEQYF.

The chain joins TRBV19 to TRBJ2-4; D might be TRBD1 or TRBD2, each matching 6 bases. Between the trimmed V and J ends, which lost 2 bases and 0 bases, there was a span of 14 bases. The CDR3 totals 17 residues. In germline, CDR1 is LNHDA, CDR2 SQIVND (reference sequence). CDR3 nucleotide sequence: TGTGCCAGTAGTATATTGTTTGGGGGGCGAGCCAAAAACATTCAGTACTTC. Residues: CASSILFGGRAKNIQYF.

The chain has TRBV2 and TRBJ1-4; no clear D gene. Trimming left V 6 bases short and J 8 bases short, with 16 bases between. The CDR3 contains 14 residues. In germline, CDR1 is SNHLY, CDR2 FYNNEI. The CDR3 coding sequence is TGTGCCAGCAGAAAATCGATGGCGGGCGAAAAACTGTTTTTT. Translation: CASRKSMAGEKLFF.

This chain links TRBV18 with TRBJ1-1; D is undetermined. This CDR3 is 15 amino acids long. Trimming left V 1 base short and J 3 bases short, with 12 bases between. The germline CDR1 and CDR2 sequences are KGHSH and LQKENI. CDR3 loop: CASSPRTTPDTEAFF. The CDR3 bases are TGTGCCAGCTCACCACGGACGACCCCGGACACTGAAGCTTTCTTT.

The chain joins TRBV7-2 to TRBJ2-7, with TRBD2 as a possible D gene (6 bases). Germline assignment: CDR1 SGHTA and CDR2 FQGNSA. The CDR3 is 14 amino acids. The V gene lost 5 bases and the J gene lost 2 bases, with 13 bases spanning the gap. This CDR3 reads CASSPWGGTYEQYF. DNA of the CDR3: TGTGCCAGCAGCCCTTGGGGCGGGACCTACGAGCAGTACTTC.

This chain links TRBV13 with TRBJ1-1, with D uncertain. Germline V gene sequence: CDR1 PRHDT, CDR2 FYEKMQ (reference sequence). The germline V and J ends were trimmed by 5 bases and 6 bases, with 16 bases remaining between them. The CDR3 covers 14 residues. CDR3 nucleotides: TGTGCCAGCAGCCGAGGACGACCTAGAGCTGAAGCTTTCTTT. Translating it yields CASSRGRPRAEAFF.

The V call is TRBV28, the J call TRBJ2-7; D is undetermined. Germline values: CDR1 MDHEN, CDR2 SYDVKM. This CDR3 has 12 amino acids. V lost 2 bases and J 4 bases, leaving 6 bases between the germline ends. CDR3 amino acids: CASSLNPYEQYF. CDR3 DNA sequence: TGTGCCAGCAGTTTAAACCCTTACGAGCAGTACTTC.

The CDR3 spells CASSYRQDSGNTIYF. The CDR3 DNA reads as TGTGCCAGCAGTTACCGTCAGGACTCTGGAAACACCATATATTTT. This chain connects TRBV6-5 to TRBJ1-3; unclear D gene. The CDR3 has 15 residues. Germline CDR1 reads MNHEY; CDR2 reads SVGAGI. V lost 2 bases and J 0 bases, leaving 8 bases between the germline ends.

The V gene is TRBV6-5, the J gene TRBJ2-2, with a possible D match to TRBD1 (6 bases). CDR1 and CDR2 (germline): MNHEY, SVGAGI. The V end was cut by 6 bases, the J end by 0 bases, with 11 bases between. This CDR3 is built from 15 residues. The CDR3 DNA follows: TGTGCCAGCAGCCACAGGGCAACGAACACCGGGGAGCTGTTTTTT. Amino acid sequence: CASSHRATNTGELFF.

V is TRBV6-5 and J is TRBJ1-4; maybe TRBD1 (6 bases). This CDR3 region has 15 residues. The germline V and J ends were trimmed by 6 bases and 8 bases, with 19 bases remaining between them. Germline V gene sequence: CDR1 MNHEY, CDR2 SVGAGI. The CDR3 protein is CASRSRGGVPEKLFF. CDR3 DNA sequence: TGTGCCAGCAGGTCTAGAGGGGGGGTTCCGGAAAAACTGTTTTTT.

The V gene is TRBV12-3 or TRBV12-4, the J gene TRBJ1-2; 8 positions agree with TRBD1. The V gene end was trimmed by 6 bases and the J gene end by 8 bases; junction bases not matched to a gene: 8. This CDR3 region has 13 residues. CDR3 nucleotide sequence: TGTGCCAGCAGCCACCGGACAGGGAACGGCTACACCTTC. It translates to CASSHRTGNGYTF.

The chain combines TRBV7-9 with TRBJ2-1; D remains ambiguous. Germline assignment: CDR1 SEHNR and CDR2 FQNEAQ (reference sequence). V was clipped by 3 bases and J by 4 bases, with 10 bases between them. This CDR3 contains 14 residues. The CDR3 nucleotides are TGTGCCAGCAGCTTTAGGGCCGTTTACAATGAGCAGTTCTTC. Its protein is CASSFRAVYNEQFF.

The chain links TRBV7-9 to TRBJ1-6, with no clear D. Germline lookup yields CDR1 SEHNR and CDR2 FQNEAQ (reference sequence). The CDR3 runs 15 residues. The V and J ends lost 10 bases and 0 bases respectively, with 13 bases between them. In DNA form, the CDR3 reads TGTGCCACCGCGAGGGAGAGCTCCTATAATTCACCCCTCCACTTT. Translation gives CATARESSYNSPLHF.

The rearrangement joins TRBV11-1 to TRBJ2-1; TRBD2 aligns across 10 bases. Germline V gene data show CDR1 as SGHAT and CDR2 as FQDESV (reference sequence). V gave up 5 bases and J gave up 4 bases; unmatched junction bases: 2. The CDR3 consists of 14 residues. The CDR3, as DNA: TGTGCCAGCAGCAGCGGGGGGGATTACAATGAGCAGTTCTTC. It yields the protein CASSSGGDYNEQFF.

The rearrangement uses TRBV7-3 and TRBJ2-2; no firm D call. Germline V gene sequence: CDR1 SGHTA, CDR2 FQGTGA. The CDR3 has 14 amino acids. V lost 5 bases, J lost 0 bases, and 7 bases lay in between. The chain's CDR3 is CASSPEPNTGELFF. The CDR3 coding sequence is TGTGCCAGCAGCCCGGAGCCGAACACCGGGGAGCTGTTTTTT.

The chain employs TRBV13 and TRBJ2-5, with D unresolved. The V gene lost 11 bases and the J gene lost 5 bases, with 21 bases spanning the gap. Germline V lookup: CDR1 PRHDT, CDR2 FYEKMQ (reference sequence). The CDR3 covers 14 residues. In DNA form, the CDR3 reads TGTGCCGGGTCCCCCGGGTCGTCGGGCGAGACCCAGTACTTC. The encoded protein is CAGSPGSSGETQYF.

This clone was recorded only once. The rearrangement links TRBV4-1 to TRBJ1-5; D unresolved. Between the trimmed V and J ends, which lost 1 base and 2 bases, there was a span of 6 bases. CDR3 length: 14 amino acids. Germline assignment: CDR1 MGHRA and CDR2 YSYEKL. As DNA, the CDR3 is TGCGCCAGCAGCCAAGGAACAGGCAATCAGCCCCAGCATTTT. Translation gives CASSQGTGNQPQHF.

The genes are TRBV7-2 and TRBJ2-2; D remains unclear. This CDR3 spans 14 amino acids. The V end lost 2 bases, the J end lost 3 bases, and 7 bases lay between the germline ends. Germline lookup yields CDR1 SGHTA and CDR2 FQGNSA. Here the CDR3 DNA reads TGTGCCAGCAGCTTAACTCCCCACACCGGGGAGCTGTTTTTT. Residues: CASSLTPHTGELFF.

V gene TRBV3-1 (or the pseudogene TRBV3-2) combines with J gene TRBJ2-2, with D possibly being TRBD1 (7 bases). Per the germline V gene, CDR1 is LGHDT and CDR2 is YNNKEL (reference sequence). V lost 4 bases, J lost 5 bases, and 20 bases lay in between. This CDR3 is built from 17 residues. The CDR3 coding sequence is TGTGCCAGCAGCCCCTTCAGACAGGGAGGAGGTACCGGGGAGCTGTTTTTT. Its protein product is CASSPFRQGGGTGELFF.

This clone has only one observation. The V and J genes are TRBV7-9 and TRBJ1-6; D possibly corresponds to TRBD1 (5 bases). CDR3 length equals 19 residues. Germline-derived CDR1 and CDR2 are SEHNR and FQNEAQ (reference sequence). V was cut by 5 bases and J by 0 bases, with 20 bases left in between. This CDR3 reads CASSVIPRAGGSYNSPLHF. CDR3 DNA sequence: TGTGCCAGCAGCGTAATACCTAGGGCGGGGGGCTCCTATAATTCACCCCTCCACTTT. Together with reference TRBV7-9 and TRBJ1-6, the CDR3 gives the full variable domain: DTGVSQNPRHKITKRGQNVTFRCDPISEHNRLYWYRQTLGQGPEFLTYFQNEAQLEKSRLLSDRFSAERPKGSFSTLEIQRTEQGDSAMYLCASSVIPRAGGSYNSPLHFGNGTRLTVT.

This clone has just one count. The chain is built from TRBV5-1 and TRBJ1-2; TRBD1 matches 9 bases. The CDR3 consists of 13 residues. J gave up 3 bases and V 3 bases, and 0 bases lay outside the gene matches. Germline V gene data show CDR1 as SGHRS and CDR2 as YFSETQ. The CDR3 protein is CASSWTGDYGYTF. DNA of the CDR3: TGCGCCAGCAGCTGGACAGGGGACTATGGCTACACCTTC.

The chain links TRBV5-4 to TRBJ1-2, with 12 bases matching TRBD1. The junction had 2 bases not matched to a gene; V was cut back by 2 bases and J by 0 bases. This CDR3 contains 16 residues. Germline V gene data show CDR1 as SGHNT and CDR2 as YYREEE (reference sequence). The CDR3 sequence is CASSFGTGGANYGYTF. The CDR3 DNA is TGTGCCAGCAGCTTTGGGACAGGGGGCGCTAACTATGGCTACACCTTC.